This T cell receptor (beta chain) stems from a study of a mutant IDH1 vaccine in newly diagnosed glioma. Study overall: The start of vaccination came 4-6 weeks after radiotherapy alone, or with temozolomide cycles. Standard pretreatment was either radiotherapy, temozolomide, or, for most, radiochemotherapy with temozolomide.

Here immunoSEQ multiplex PCR was the method, and the copy in TCRdb shows in-frame clones only, minus some. The sample includes around 26,000 clones, about 70% of them seen just once. With 1 base removed from V and 7 bases from J, the gap between germline ends came to 11 bases. There are 13 residues in the CDR3. Germline lookup yields CDR1 ENHRY and CDR2 SYGVKD. The time point: week 11, during vaccination. A 20-mer mutant IDH1 peptide at 300 ug was injected subcutaneously with topical imiquimod. As to this clone: Its specificity is not known.

Overall study findings and caveats: A vaccine-induced immune response developed in roughly 93% of the patients.

The chain carries TRBV10-3 and TRBJ2-7; D remains ambiguous. This specimen consisted of peripheral blood mononuclear cells (PBMCs), obtained from a glioma patient whose treatment included an IDH1 peptide vaccine. This TCR was sampled from a man younger than 30 with glioma. Some clones in this sample may be carry-over from other donors' samples. CDR3 region: CAISELSSREQYF. The CDR3 DNA reads TGTGCCATCAGTGAGTTATCGTCGAGAGAGCAGTACTTC.